Following are 23 T cell receptor beta chains from one sample sequenced in a study of cytomegalovirus exposure and HLA in healthy donors. The study ran its PCR with 60 Vbeta and 13 Jbeta primers. Assay used: immunoSEQ multiplex PCR; TCRdb lists only in-frame clones, some missing. The sample yields 150,000 to 200,000 clones, around three quarters seen once. Sequencing was carried out using PBMCs. The receptors shown here come from a woman under 40 in good health and CMV-seropositive.

CDR3 coding DNA: TGCGCCAGCAGCCAGCCCGCTACAGGGGGCGACGCTGAAGCTTTCTTT. Encoded protein: CASSQPATGGDAEAFF. This chain uses TRBV4-3 with TRBJ1-1, with TRBD1 matching over 9 bases. Germline V gives CDR1 LGHNA, CDR2 YSLEER. The CDR3 has 16 residues. V lost 3 bases, J lost 6 bases, and 11 bases stayed unmatched.

Remarks on this clone: One end of the junction is discordant with germline, which a read error may explain. In the same sample, other DNA sequences code for this CDR3. This sequence joins TRBV30 and TRBJ1-1, with D uncertain. The CDR3 is 13 amino acids. The germline V gene encodes CDR1 GTSNPN and CDR2 SVGIG (reference sequence). The DNA for the CDR3 is TGCGCCTGGAGTACGGAGTTGAACACTGAAGCTTTCTTT. The encoded protein is CAWSTELNTEAFF.

This chain connects TRBV25-1 to TRBJ2-7, with 12 bases that match TRBD2. V shed 6 bases, J shed 2 bases, and the junction held 2 bases outside the gene matches. Germline V gene lookup returns CDR1 MGHDK and CDR2 SYGVNS. The CDR3 contains 14 residues. CDR3 sequence (DNA): TGTGCCAGCAGATCTAGCGGGAGGGCCTACGAGCAGTACTTC. Translation: CASRSSGRAYEQYF.

This clone was counted between two and nine times. J is TRBJ1-2 and V is TRBV7-9; the D gene is possibly TRBD1 (6 bases). The CDR3 sequence is 16 residues long. Trimming stripped 3 bases from V and 4 bases from J, with 18 bases between. The germline CDR1 and CDR2 sequences are SEHNR and FQNEAQ (reference sequence). CDR3 sequence (DNA): TGTGCCAGCAGCTTTACAACAGGGACCCGCGGCTATGGCTACACCTTC. This translates into CASSFTTGTRGYGYTF.

This chain uses TRBV25-1 with TRBJ2-1, with a weak D call TRBD2 (6 bases). Germline assignment: CDR1 MGHDK and CDR2 SYGVNS. V lost 5 bases, J lost 8 bases, and 13 bases lay in between. The CDR3 sequence is 13 residues long. The chain's CDR3 is CASSPGASDEQFF. CDR3 coding DNA: TGTGCCAGCAGTCCGGGAGCTTCGGATGAGCAGTTCTTC.

This clone appeared once. This sequence joins TRBV27 and TRBJ2-1, with 10 bases aligning to TRBD2. The germline gives CDR1 MNHEY, CDR2 SMNVEV (reference sequence). V lost 3 bases, J lost 8 bases, and 7 bases stayed unmatched. The CDR3 is made up of 15 amino acids. The CDR3 sequence is CASSFIAGGGDEQFF. The CDR3 nucleotides read TGTGCCAGCAGTTTTATAGCGGGGGGAGGTGATGAGCAGTTCTTC.

This chain connects TRBV7-6 to TRBJ1-2; D gene ambiguous. The germline V gene has CDR1 SGHVS and CDR2 FNYEAQ. CDR3 length: 16 residues. Deletions cut 5 bases from V and 4 bases from J, with 20 bases between. The CDR3 spells CASSPRYDTTLYGYTF. CDR3 DNA: TGTGCCAGCAGCCCGCGATATGACACGACGCTCTATGGCTACACCTTC.

This sequence joins TRBV2 and TRBJ2-1; a weak D match, TRBD2 (6 bases). The V and J ends lost 7 bases and 3 bases respectively, with 22 bases between them. This CDR3 spans 17 amino acids. CDR1 is SNHLY, CDR2 FYNNEI, per germline. As DNA, the CDR3 is TGTGCCAGCAACCGACGTGGAGGGGCGGGGTACTACAATGAGCAGTTCTTC. Amino acids: CASNRRGGAGYYNEQFF. The full variable domain, completed using reference TRBV2 and TRBJ2-1, is EPEVTQTPSHQVTQMGQEVILRCVPISNHLYFYWYRQILGQKVEFLVSFYNNEISEKSEIFDDQFSVERPDGSNFTLKIRSTKLEDSAMYFCASNRRGGAGYYNEQFFGPGTRLTVL.

The chain uses TRBV7-2 and TRBJ1-5; 8 positions match TRBD1. The germline gives CDR1 SGHTA, CDR2 FQGNSA. The trim removed 1 base at V and 8 bases at J, leaving 7 bases unmatched. CDR3 length: 15 amino acids. Written as DNA, the CDR3 is TGTGCCAGCAGCTTAGAGGGGCCAGGGGGCAAGCCCCAGCATTTT. Translating gives CASSLEGPGGKPQHF.

The chain couples TRBV5-4 to TRBJ2-1, with TRBD2 matching over 8 bases. With V trimmed by 0 bases and J by 7 bases, 6 bases remained unmatched. The CDR3 runs to 15 residues. From germline, CDR1 is SGHNT and CDR2 YYREEE (reference sequence). The CDR3 loop reads CASSLDFGGANEQFF. For the CDR3, the DNA is TGTGCCAGCAGCTTGGATTTCGGGGGGGCGAATGAGCAGTTCTTC. The entire variable domain, with the rest obtained from reference TRBV5-4 and TRBJ2-1, is as follows: ETGVTQSPTHLIKTRGQQVTLRCSSQSGHNTVSWYQQALGQGPQFIFQYYREEENGRGNFPPRFSGLQFPNYSSELNVNALELDDSALYLCASSLDFGGANEQFFGPGTRLTVL.

This clone was seen only a few times. The rearrangement joins TRBV5-8 to TRBJ2-7, with D unresolved. V lost 0 bases to trimming and J lost 1 base, with 8 bases between them. Germline values: CDR1 SGHTS, CDR2 YDEGEE. The CDR3 consists of 14 residues. This chain's CDR3 is CASSLVTDSYEQYF. The CDR3 nucleotides are TGTGCCAGCAGCTTGGTTACAGATTCCTACGAGCAGTACTTC. Based on the CDR3 plus reference TRBV5-8 and TRBJ2-7, the full variable domain is EAGVTQSPTHLIKTRGQQATLRCSPISGHTSVYWYQQALGLGLQFLLWYDEGEERNRGNFPPRFSGRQFPNYSSELNVNALELEDSALYLCASSLVTDSYEQYFGPGTRLTVT.

The V and J genes are TRBV6-7 and TRBJ1-2, with 7 bases aligning to TRBD1. TRBV6-7 is labeled an ORF, and its function is uncertain. The V segment lost 8 bases and the J segment 0 bases; nucleotides outside the gene matches: 3. The CDR3 is 13 amino acids. CDR3 region: CASRDRPNYGYTF. The CDR3 nucleotides read TGTGCCAGCCGGGACAGACCTAACTATGGCTACACCTTC.

This clone was observed a handful of times. The chain joins TRBV2 to TRBJ2-7; D might be TRBD1 (5 bases). From germline, CDR1 is SNHLY and CDR2 FYNNEI. Between the trimmed V and J ends, which lost 8 bases and 3 bases, there was a span of 17 bases. The CDR3 extends over 14 amino acids. CDR3 protein: CASGEDRDFYEQYF. For the CDR3, the DNA is TGTGCCAGCGGGGAAGACAGAGATTTCTACGAGCAGTACTTC.

This chain uses TRBV27 with TRBJ1-5; D remains ambiguous. Looked up from germline, CDR1 is MNHEY and CDR2 is SMNVEV (reference sequence). This CDR3 spans 18 amino acids. V lost 4 bases and J 0 bases, leaving 19 bases between the germline ends. The CDR3 sequence: CASSSPVSRFHSNQPQHF. Written as DNA, the CDR3 is TGTGCCAGCAGTTCCCCGGTATCCAGGTTCCATAGCAATCAGCCCCAGCATTTT.

This rearrangement joins TRBV9 to TRBJ2-1; TRBD1 aligns across 7 bases. V lost 3 bases to trimming and J lost 9 bases; unmatched junction nucleotides: 6. CDR3 length equals 13 residues. From germline, CDR1 is SGDLS and CDR2 YYNGEE. CDR3 in DNA: TGTGCCAGCAGCGGACAGGGTTCCGCTGAGCAGTTCTTC. This encodes CASSGQGSAEQFF.

This clone has more than one count but fewer than ten. The CDR3 here is CASSSDRGGNTEAFF. CDR3 DNA sequence: TGCGCCAGCAGCTCGGACAGGGGGGGTAACACTGAAGCTTTCTTT. The J gene is TRBJ1-1, the V gene TRBV5-1, with TRBD1 matching over 10 bases. The germline CDR1 and CDR2 sequences are SGHRS and YFSETQ. V shed 3 bases, J shed 2 bases, and the junction held 4 bases outside the gene matches. This CDR3 has 15 residues.

The chain is built from TRBV5-5 and TRBJ2-5; TRBD1 matches 8 bases. V dropped 0 bases and J dropped 4; count of bases not matched to a gene: 8. The germline V gene has CDR1 SGHKS and CDR2 YYEKEE (reference sequence). This CDR3 has 16 residues. The CDR3 DNA is TGTGCCAGCAGCTTGGTTGAGACAGGGGAGAGAGAGACCCAGTACTTC. Translated, it gives CASSLVETGERETQYF.

The chain couples TRBV2 to TRBJ1-5; D is unclear. The ends were cut back, 7 bases at V and 0 bases at J, with 13 bases in the middle. Germline loops: CDR1 SNHLY, CDR2 FYNNEI. The CDR3 loop spans 15 amino acids. This CDR3 reads CASTEAGFSNQPQHF. CDR3 in DNA: TGTGCCAGCACCGAGGCGGGCTTTAGCAATCAGCCCCAGCATTTT.

The CDR3 loop is CASGDRGDSPLHF. The CDR3 nucleotides read TGCGCCAGCGGCGACAGGGGAGATTCACCCCTCCACTTT. This rearrangement joins TRBV10-1 to TRBJ1-6, with 8 bases that match TRBD1. The ends lost 8 bases at V and 8 bases at J; junction bases unmatched: 5. CDR1 WNHNN and CDR2 SYGVQD come from the germline V gene (reference sequence). The length of the CDR3 is 13 residues.

The CDR3, as DNA: TGTGCCAGCAGTTACCAAGCGGGGGCGGGGGAGACCCAGTACTTC. It is translated as CASSYQAGAGETQYF. The chain carries TRBV6-5 and TRBJ2-5; 8 bases line up with TRBD2. V trimming: 2 bases; J trimming: 5 bases; junction bases outside the gene matches: 7. The germline gives CDR1 MNHEY, CDR2 SVGAGI. The CDR3 extends over 15 amino acids.

The rearrangement links TRBV25-1 to TRBJ1-1; TRBD1 matches 7 bases. V was clipped by 3 bases and J by 5 bases; unmatched bases: 3. Per the germline V gene, CDR1 is MGHDK and CDR2 is SYGVNS. The CDR3 sequence is 13 residues long. CDR3 loop: CASSESRGTEAFF. CDR3 in DNA: TGTGCCAGCAGTGAGTCCAGGGGGACTGAAGCTTTCTTT.

The rearrangement joins TRBV10-2 to TRBJ2-6, with TRBD1 as a possible D gene (6 bases). Germline loops: CDR1 WSHSY, CDR2 SAAADI. Trimming cost V 4 bases and J 4 bases, with 17 bases left between them. This CDR3 has 17 residues. The CDR3 region is CASSVDLGALGANVLTF. The CDR3 DNA follows: TGCGCCAGCAGTGTTGATCTGGGGGCGCTCGGGGCCAACGTCCTGACTTTC.

The chain recombines TRBV7-8 with TRBJ1-5, with 7 bases lining up with TRBD1. With 11 bases clipped from V and 2 bases from J, the junction kept 3 bases outside the gene matches. The CDR3 has 12 amino acids. Looked up from germline, CDR1 is SGHVS and CDR2 is FQNEAQ. This CDR3 reads CAVGTGNQPQHF. CDR3 nucleotides: TGTGCCGTCGGGACAGGCAATCAGCCCCAGCATTTT.